The TCR beta chain described here comes from a study of spatial heterogeneity in lung cancer. Study overall: A module score for T cells, taken from matched bulk RNA-seq, correlated strongly with TCR transcript counts in tumor regions. Regarding the study as a whole: Tallies of expanded TCRs, which were sorted into ubiquitous and regional groups, correlated with counts of ubiquitous and regional nonsynonymous mutations, respectively. Counts that tracked tumor mutation counts were those of expanded intratumoral alpha and beta TCRs.

Germline CDR1 and CDR2: SGHTA and FQGNSA. Trimming pared 1 base from V and 6 bases from J, leaving 12 bases between. There are 14 residues in the CDR3. The time point was: sample taken at primary tumor resection. Whole RNA from tumor, nontumor lung or frozen PBMC was sequenced unsorted. This clonotype is termed medium-sized. Its antigen is undetermined. Individual TCR cDNA molecules each bore their own unique molecular identifier. A single record per CDR3 protein comes from TCRdb applying MiXCR to the 5' RACE reads. The sample yields a few thousand distinct CDR3 sequences, less than 3.5% seen once. Sample: lung tumor tissue, taken at surgery. The chain joins TRBV7-2 to TRBJ1-2; possibly TRBD1 for D (6 bases). The receptor comes from a male donor with early-stage non-small cell lung cancer. The DNA for the CDR3 is TGTGCCAGCAGCTTAGTGTCAGGGGACAATGGCTACACCTTC. This encodes CASSLVSGDNGYTF.